This note documents a single T cell receptor beta chain sequence. The CDR3 loop spans 17 amino acids. The V gene's germline CDR1 is LGHDT and CDR2 YNNKEL (reference sequence). The V end lost 0 bases, the J end lost 0 bases, and 15 bases lay between the germline ends. The authors' processing: Amplifying reference gene primers gave estimates of nucleated cell counts. Data came from immunoSEQ multiplex PCR; TCRdb stores just in-frame clones and leaves some out. V and J calls and clone size are as listed in that table; D and trimming were resolved from the DNA. The sample records roughly 280,000 clones, 70% to 90% being singletons. This entry belongs to a study of blood T cell repertoires in COVID-19.

The chain is built from TRBV3-1 (or the pseudogene TRBV3-2) and TRBJ2-7, with D unclear. The TCR sequence derives from a man aged 55 to 69 who had recovered from COVID-19. Sequences were obtained from peripheral blood. The CDR3 sequence is CASSQDGVSVLSYEQYF. The DNA for the CDR3 is TGTGCCAGCAGCCAAGATGGAGTATCGGTTCTCTCCTACGAGCAGTACTTC.